This T cell receptor (beta chain) was identified in a study of T cell responses to AZD1222 COVID-19 vaccine listed by TCRdb under 2021. Looking at the study overall: AZD1222 recipients with second doses at about 4 weeks or about 12 weeks were pooled, because spike-specific TCR depth and breadth did not differ between schedules. TCR sequencing covered approximately 230 trial participants: 200 to 220 given two doses of AZD1222 and approximately 26 given two doses of MenACWY control vaccine. Trial participants were enrolled by age into subgroups of 18-55, 56-69 and 70-plus years, and 148, 28 and 57 TCR-sequenced participants, respectively, were included in these subgroups. What the study reported, not specific to this receptor: After two AZD1222 doses, both the breadth and the depth of spike-specific TCRs were significantly higher than at day 0 and than in MenACWY recipients. Participants were mostly white British, with more females than males. The authors suggested clonal diversity may have been underestimated. The vaccine-associated CD4 TCRs covered the entire spike protein, and the dominant responses fell in regions 160-218 and 743-854. No day 14 peak-response samples were available, so repertoires were characterized only after the peak T cell response. The 56-69-year group was small, and its depth increase did not reach significance, likely because of low power. Reportedly, close to half of the unique spike-specific TCRs recognized epitopes lying outside the regions that are mutated in the B.1.351 and B.1.1.7 variants. Conclusions about previously exposed vaccinees are limited, since just six AZD1222 recipients were seropositive for SARS-CoV-2 at baseline.

For CDR1 and CDR2, the germline V gene lists SGHAT and FQNNGV. There are 16 amino acids in the CDR3, from cysteine to phenylalanine inclusive. Here the CDR3 DNA is all that survives: 48 bases in frame from base 1. V is pared back by 0 bases and J by 1 base, with 12 bases lying between the germline termini. A word on this clone: Its antigen remains undetermined. Base quality data are lacking; no much larger clone is found one base away.

The CDR3 regions of human TCRbeta chains were subjected to immunosequencing. In the original analysis: TCRs in the repertoires were compared against a reference library of SARS-CoV-2-specific TCRs that had been generated with the MIRA antigen-specificity platform. Breadth was defined as the fraction of unique TCRs that were SARS-CoV-2-associated. Depth was defined as the fraction of total T cells that were SARS-CoV-2-associated. Using the MIRA data, each spike-specific TCR was assigned both to the spike region to which the TCR was reactive and to a CD4 or CD8 class. Log10-transformed breadth and depth values were compared by one-way ANOVA with Sidak's multiple comparisons tests. What TCRdb holds here is the immuneACCESS table cut down to in-frame rearrangements. Part of the clones is not present; checked against another copy, under half of the missing clones reflect an unresolved V gene, and the others are unexplained. V, J and clone size are those of that table, while D and trimming were read from the DNA. The sample contains more than 150,000 clones, 90% to 95% of them found a single time. The ten largest account for 7% to 9.5% of the sample.

What this sample's time point label stands for: baseline before first vaccination. Vaccinee samples came from UK trials COV001 and COV002, including a single-blind randomized controlled phase 2/3 trial of AZD1222 (ChAdOx1 nCoV-19) in healthy adults. Trial participant PBMC samples were collected at day 0 and day 28 after the second dose for TCRbeta chain sequencing. The chain couples TRBV11-2 to TRBJ1-2; confidence is insufficient to name the D gene. Here the sequenced sample was peripheral blood, taken on day 0 of AZD1222 vaccination. The clonotype originates from an adult in good health. The CDR3 in this case is CASSLDRAANNYGYTF. The DNA sequence is given as TGTGCCAGCAGCTTAGATAGGGCAGCTAATAACTATGGCTACACCTTC.